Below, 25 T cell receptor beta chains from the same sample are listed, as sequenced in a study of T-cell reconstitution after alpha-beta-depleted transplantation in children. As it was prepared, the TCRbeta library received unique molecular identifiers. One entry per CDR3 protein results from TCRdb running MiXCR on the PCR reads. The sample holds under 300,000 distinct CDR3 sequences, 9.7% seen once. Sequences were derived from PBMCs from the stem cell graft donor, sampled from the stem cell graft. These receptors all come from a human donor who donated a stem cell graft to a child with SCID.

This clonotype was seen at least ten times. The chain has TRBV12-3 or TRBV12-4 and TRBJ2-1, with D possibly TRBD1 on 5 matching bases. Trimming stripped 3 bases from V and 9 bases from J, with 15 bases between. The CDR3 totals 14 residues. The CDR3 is CASSLGQGVGEQFF. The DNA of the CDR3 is TGTGCCAGCAGTTTGGGTCAGGGCGTCGGTGAGCAGTTCTTC.

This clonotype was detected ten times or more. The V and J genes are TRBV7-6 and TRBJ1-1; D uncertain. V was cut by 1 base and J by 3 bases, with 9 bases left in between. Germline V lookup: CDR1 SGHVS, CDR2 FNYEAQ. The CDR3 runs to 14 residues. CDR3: CASSLVGRDTEAFF. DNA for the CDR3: TGTGCCAGCAGCTTAGTGGGGAGGGACACTGAAGCTTTCTTT.

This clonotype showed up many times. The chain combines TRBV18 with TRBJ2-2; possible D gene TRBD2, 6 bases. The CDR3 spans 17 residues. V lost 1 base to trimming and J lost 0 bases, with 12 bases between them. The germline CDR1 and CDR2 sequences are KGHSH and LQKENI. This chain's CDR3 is CASSPRPLAPNTGELFF. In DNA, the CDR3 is TGTGCCAGCTCACCACGGCCGCTAGCGCCGAACACCGGGGAGCTGTTTTTT.

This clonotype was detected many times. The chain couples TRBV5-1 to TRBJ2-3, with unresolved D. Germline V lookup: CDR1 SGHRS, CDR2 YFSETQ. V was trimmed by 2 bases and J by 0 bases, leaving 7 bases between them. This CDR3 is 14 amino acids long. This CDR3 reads CASSFQPSTDTQYF. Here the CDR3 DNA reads TGCGCCAGCAGCTTCCAGCCTAGCACAGATACGCAGTATTTT.

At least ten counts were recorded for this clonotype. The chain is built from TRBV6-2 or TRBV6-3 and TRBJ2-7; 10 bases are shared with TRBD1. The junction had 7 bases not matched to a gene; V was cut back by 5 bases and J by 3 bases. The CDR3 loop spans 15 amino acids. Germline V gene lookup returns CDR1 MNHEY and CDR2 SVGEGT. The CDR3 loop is CASSKPGQGNYEQYF. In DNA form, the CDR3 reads TGTGCCAGCAGTAAGCCGGGACAGGGGAACTACGAGCAGTACTTC.

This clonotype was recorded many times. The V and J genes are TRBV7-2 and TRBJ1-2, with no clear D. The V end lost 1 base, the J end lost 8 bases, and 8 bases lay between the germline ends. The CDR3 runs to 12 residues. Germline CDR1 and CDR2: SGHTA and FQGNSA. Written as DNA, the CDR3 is TGTGCCAGCAGCTTAGTCCTGGGGGGCTACACCTTC. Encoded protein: CASSLVLGGYTF.

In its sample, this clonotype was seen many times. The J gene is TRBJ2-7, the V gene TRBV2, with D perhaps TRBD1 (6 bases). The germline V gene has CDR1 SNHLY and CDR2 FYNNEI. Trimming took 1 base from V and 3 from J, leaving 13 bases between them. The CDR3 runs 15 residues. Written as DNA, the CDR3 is TGTGCCAGCAGTGAAGGGGTGGGGGCTAGCTACGAGCAGTACTTC. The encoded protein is CASSEGVGASYEQYF.

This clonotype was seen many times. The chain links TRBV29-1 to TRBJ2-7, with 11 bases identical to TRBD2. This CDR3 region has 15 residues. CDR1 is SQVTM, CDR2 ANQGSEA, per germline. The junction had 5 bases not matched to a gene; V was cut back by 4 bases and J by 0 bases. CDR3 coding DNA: TGCAGCGTTGCCAAAGGGACTAGCGGCTCCTACGAGCAGTACTTC. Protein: CSVAKGTSGSYEQYF.

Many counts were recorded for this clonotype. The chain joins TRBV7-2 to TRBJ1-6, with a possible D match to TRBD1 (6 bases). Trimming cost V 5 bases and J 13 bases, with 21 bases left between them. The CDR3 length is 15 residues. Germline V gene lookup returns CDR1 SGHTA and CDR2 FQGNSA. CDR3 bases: TGTGCCAGCAGCCTCCGGGGGGCCTCGGTAGGCCCCCTCCACTTT. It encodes CASSLRGASVGPLHF.

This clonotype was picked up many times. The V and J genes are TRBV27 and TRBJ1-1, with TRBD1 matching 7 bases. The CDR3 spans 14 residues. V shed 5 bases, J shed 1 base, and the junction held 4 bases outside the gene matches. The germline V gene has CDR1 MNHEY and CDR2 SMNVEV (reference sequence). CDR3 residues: CASSAQGRNTEAFF. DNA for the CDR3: TGTGCCAGCAGTGCACAGGGGAGGAACACTGAAGCTTTCTTT.

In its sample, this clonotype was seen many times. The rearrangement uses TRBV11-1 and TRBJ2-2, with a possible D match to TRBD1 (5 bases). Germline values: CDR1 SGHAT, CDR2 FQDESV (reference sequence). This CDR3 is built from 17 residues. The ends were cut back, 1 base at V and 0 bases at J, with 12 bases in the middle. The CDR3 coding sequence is TGTGCCAGCAGCTTAGAGGCAGGGCGCTCGAACACCGGGGAGCTGTTTTTT. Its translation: CASSLEAGRSNTGELFF.

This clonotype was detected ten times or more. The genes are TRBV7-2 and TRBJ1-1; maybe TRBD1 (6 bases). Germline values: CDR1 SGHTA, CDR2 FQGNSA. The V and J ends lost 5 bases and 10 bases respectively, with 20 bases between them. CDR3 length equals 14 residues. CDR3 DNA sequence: TGTGCCAGCAGCCGAGGGGGGGGGTGGGTCGGAGCTTTCTTT. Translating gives CASSRGGGWVGAFF.

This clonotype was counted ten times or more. The CDR3 DNA reads TGTGCCAGCAGCTCGGGACAGGGCGACTTATCGCCCCAGCATTTT. This encodes CASSSGQGDLSPQHF. J is TRBJ1-5 and V is TRBV7-9; 9 positions agree with TRBD1. J lost 9 bases, V lost 4 bases, and 10 bases had no gene match. Per the germline V gene, CDR1 is SEHNR and CDR2 is FQNEAQ (reference sequence). The CDR3 consists of 15 residues.

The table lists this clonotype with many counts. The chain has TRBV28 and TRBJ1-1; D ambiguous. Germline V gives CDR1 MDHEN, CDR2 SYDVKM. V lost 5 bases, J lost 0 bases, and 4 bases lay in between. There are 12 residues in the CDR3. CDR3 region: CASSRLNTEAFF. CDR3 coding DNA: TGTGCCAGCAGTCGACTGAACACTGAAGCTTTCTTT.

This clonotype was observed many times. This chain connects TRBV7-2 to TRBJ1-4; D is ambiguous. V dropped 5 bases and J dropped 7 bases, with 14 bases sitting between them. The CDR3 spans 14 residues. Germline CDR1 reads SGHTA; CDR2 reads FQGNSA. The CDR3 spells CASSPRAAGEKLFF. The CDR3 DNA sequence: TGTGCCAGCAGCCCTCGGGCCGCGGGTGAAAAACTGTTTTTT.

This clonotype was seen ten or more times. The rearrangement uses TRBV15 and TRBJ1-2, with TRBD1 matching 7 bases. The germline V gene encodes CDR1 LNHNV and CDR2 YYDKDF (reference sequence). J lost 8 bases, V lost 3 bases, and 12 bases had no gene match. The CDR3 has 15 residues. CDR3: CATSRGPGQMIGYTF. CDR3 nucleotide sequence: TGTGCCACCAGCAGGGGACCGGGACAGATGATCGGCTACACCTTC.

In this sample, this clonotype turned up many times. The chain's CDR3 is CATNLQVNYGYTF. CDR3 bases: TGTGCCACCAACTTACAGGTGAACTATGGCTACACCTTC. V gene TRBV24-1 combines with J gene TRBJ1-2; a weak D match, TRBD1 (5 bases). Looked up from germline, CDR1 is KGHDR and CDR2 is SFDVKD. The length of the CDR3 is 13 residues. V lost 8 bases and J 2 bases, leaving 11 bases between the germline ends.

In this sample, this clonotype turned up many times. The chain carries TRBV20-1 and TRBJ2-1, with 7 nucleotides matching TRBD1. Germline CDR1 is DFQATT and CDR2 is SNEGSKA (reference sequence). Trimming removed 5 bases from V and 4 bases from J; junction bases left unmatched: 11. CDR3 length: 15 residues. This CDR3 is CSAHLPGQRYNEQFF. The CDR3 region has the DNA TGCAGTGCTCACTTACCGGGACAGAGATACAATGAGCAGTTCTTC.

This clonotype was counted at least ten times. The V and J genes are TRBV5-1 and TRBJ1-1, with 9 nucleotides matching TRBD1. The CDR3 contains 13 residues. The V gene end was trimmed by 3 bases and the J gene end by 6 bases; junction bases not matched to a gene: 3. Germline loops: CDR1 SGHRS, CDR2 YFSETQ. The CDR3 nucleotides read TGCGCCAGCAGCTCGACAGGGGGAGCTGAAGCTTTCTTT. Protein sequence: CASSSTGGAEAFF.

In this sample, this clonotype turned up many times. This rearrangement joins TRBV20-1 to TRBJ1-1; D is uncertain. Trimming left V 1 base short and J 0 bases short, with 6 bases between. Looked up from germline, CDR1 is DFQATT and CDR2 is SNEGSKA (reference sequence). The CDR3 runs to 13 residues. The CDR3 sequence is CSARGDMNTEAFF. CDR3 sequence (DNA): TGCAGTGCTAGAGGAGATATGAACACTGAAGCTTTCTTT.

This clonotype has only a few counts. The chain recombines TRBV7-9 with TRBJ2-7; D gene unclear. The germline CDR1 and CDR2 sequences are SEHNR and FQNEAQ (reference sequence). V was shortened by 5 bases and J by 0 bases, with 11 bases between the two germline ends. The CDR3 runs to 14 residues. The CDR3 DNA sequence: TGTGCCAGCAGCCCCCCGGCACTCTCCTACGAGCAGTACTTC. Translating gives CASSPPALSYEQYF.

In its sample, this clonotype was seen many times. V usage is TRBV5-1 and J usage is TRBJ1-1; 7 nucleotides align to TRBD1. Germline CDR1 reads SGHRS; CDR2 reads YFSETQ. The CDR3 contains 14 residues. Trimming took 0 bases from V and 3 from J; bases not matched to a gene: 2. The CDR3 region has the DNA TGCGCCAGCAGCTTGGTTACAGGGGACACTGAAGCTTTCTTT. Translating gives CASSLVTGDTEAFF.

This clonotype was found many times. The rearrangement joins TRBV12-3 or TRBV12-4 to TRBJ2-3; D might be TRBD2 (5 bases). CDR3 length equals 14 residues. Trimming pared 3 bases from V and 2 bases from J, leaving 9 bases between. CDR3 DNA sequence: TGTGCCAGCAGTTTTCGACGGGACACAGATACGCAGTATTTT. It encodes CASSFRRDTDTQYF.

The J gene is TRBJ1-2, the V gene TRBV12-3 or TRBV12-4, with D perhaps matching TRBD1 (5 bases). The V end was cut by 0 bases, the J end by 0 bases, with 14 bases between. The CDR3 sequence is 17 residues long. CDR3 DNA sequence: TGTGCCAGCAGTTTAGCGGGGGACCCGGGCCCTAACTATGGCTACACCTTC. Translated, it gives CASSLAGDPGPNYGYTF.

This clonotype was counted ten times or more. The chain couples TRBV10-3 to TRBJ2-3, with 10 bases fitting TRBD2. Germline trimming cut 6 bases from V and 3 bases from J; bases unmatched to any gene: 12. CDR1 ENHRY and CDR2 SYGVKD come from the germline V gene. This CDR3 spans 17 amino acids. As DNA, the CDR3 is TGTGCCATCAGGGGAGCGGGGGGGGCGGAGGAGACAGATACGCAGTATTTT. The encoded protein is CAIRGAGGAEETDTQYF.